Below are 26 T cell receptor beta chains sequenced from a single sample in a study of CD8 T cells in Susac syndrome. About 0.45 to 1 ug RNA was reverse transcribed with random hexamers. In TCRdb, the immunoSEQ multiplex PCR reads were re-called with MiXCR into one record per CDR3 protein. The sample carries around 71,000 distinct CDR3 sequences, approximately 96% recorded once. The sequenced sample consisted of CD4+ T cells from PBMCs. The receptors were sampled from a human donor with multiple sclerosis.

V gene TRBV10-3 combines with J gene TRBJ2-2, with 8 positions matching TRBD1. J lost 2 bases, V lost 8 bases, and 4 bases had no gene match. CDR3 length: 14 residues. The germline V gene encodes CDR1 ENHRY and CDR2 SYGVKD. CDR3 region: CAIGDRLNTGELFF. CDR3 bases: TGTGCCATCGGGGACAGGCTAAACACCGGGGAGCTGTTTTTT.

A word on this clonotype: A read error may account for a junction end that differs from germline. The chain couples TRBV6-6 to TRBJ2-7; D is ambiguous. The CDR3 loop spans 12 amino acids. Germline V gene lookup returns CDR1 MNHNY and CDR2 SVGAGI (reference sequence). CDR3 nucleotide sequence: TGTGCCAGCAGTTACCAGGACGGCTCTTTAAACTTC. As protein: CASSYQDGSLNF.

This chain links TRBV2 with TRBJ1-3; D is uncertain. V lost 4 bases and J 5 bases, leaving 18 bases between the germline ends. In germline, CDR1 is SNHLY, CDR2 FYNNEI. This CDR3 is built from 16 residues. The CDR3 nucleotides are TGTGCCAGCAGTGCACTTTTACTTGAAGGAAGAAACACCATATATTTT. It is translated as CASSALLLEGRNTIYF.

The rearrangement links TRBV20-1 to TRBJ1-5; D remains unclear. This CDR3 is 16 amino acids long. CDR1 is DFQATT, CDR2 SNEGSKA, per germline (reference sequence). Deletions cut 1 base from V and 0 bases from J, with 13 bases between. The CDR3 sequence is CSARGSQTSSNQPQHF. The CDR3 coding sequence is TGCAGTGCTAGAGGCTCCCAGACCTCTAGCAATCAGCCCCAGCATTTT.

The chain joins TRBV14 to TRBJ1-5, with D possibly TRBD1 on 6 matching bases. The CDR3 covers 16 residues. V was shortened by 3 bases and J by 1 base, with 13 bases between the two germline ends. From germline, CDR1 is SGHDN and CDR2 FVKESK. The CDR3 region has the DNA TGTGCCAGCAGCCAGTCTGGGGGGCCGAGCAATCAGCCCCAGCATTTT. Amino acids: CASSQSGGPSNQPQHF.

This rearrangement joins TRBV12-3 or TRBV12-4 to TRBJ1-6, with D unclear. V dropped 6 bases and J dropped 5 bases, with 14 bases sitting between them. The CDR3 spans 15 residues. In nucleotides, the CDR3 is TGTGCCAGCAGCCGTACCCCTAGAAATAATTCACCCCTCCACTTT. Protein sequence: CASSRTPRNNSPLHF.

This chain connects TRBV5-6 to TRBJ1-2, with D possibly TRBD1 on 6 matching bases. Germline-derived CDR1 and CDR2 are SGHDT and YYEEEE. There are 13 residues in the CDR3. The germline V and J ends were trimmed by 4 bases and 5 bases, with 12 bases remaining between them. CDR3 DNA sequence: TGTGCCAGCAGCCCCCCAGGGGTGTATGGCTACACCTTC. Its translation is CASSPPGVYGYTF.

This chain uses TRBV20-1 with TRBJ2-5; the D gene could be TRBD1 or TRBD2 (5 bases each). With 5 bases removed from V and 0 bases from J, the gap between germline ends came to 7 bases. CDR3 length: 12 amino acids. The germline CDR1 and CDR2 sequences are DFQATT and SNEGSKA (reference sequence). Written as DNA, the CDR3 is TGCAGTGCTCGAGGGGACCAAGAGACCCAGTACTTC. It specifies CSARGDQETQYF.

This chain uses TRBV6-6 with TRBJ1-3; D not certain. The V gene lost 1 base and the J gene lost 0 bases, with 7 bases spanning the gap. In germline, CDR1 is MNHNY, CDR2 SVGAGI (reference sequence). CDR3 length equals 15 residues. The CDR3 region has the DNA TGTGCCAGCAGTTACTGGCCGAACTCTGGAAACACCATATATTTT. This translates into CASSYWPNSGNTIYF.

J is TRBJ2-3 and V is TRBV25-1; no clear D gene. The V end was cut by 4 bases, the J end by 0 bases, with 8 bases between. The CDR3 is 14 amino acids. Germline lookup yields CDR1 MGHDK and CDR2 SYGVNS. CDR3 amino acids: CASSASDSTDTQYF. The DNA for the CDR3 is TGTGCCAGCAGTGCCTCTGACAGCACAGATACGCAGTATTTT.

This chain links TRBV7-8 with TRBJ2-5; the D call may be TRBD1 or TRBD2 (5 bases each). The V end lost 3 bases, the J end lost 6 bases, and 17 bases lay between the germline ends. There are 15 residues in the CDR3. CDR1 SGHVS and CDR2 FQNEAQ come from the germline V gene. The CDR3 sequence: CASSLTVTGGQTQYF. CDR3 DNA: TGTGCCAGCAGCTTGACAGTTACCGGAGGCCAGACCCAGTACTTC.

In its sample, this clonotype was seen once. The V gene is TRBV27, the J gene TRBJ1-5; maybe TRBD1 (5 bases). The ends were cut back, 6 bases at V and 2 bases at J, with 14 bases in the middle. From germline, CDR1 is MNHEY and CDR2 SMNVEV (reference sequence). The CDR3 is 15 residues long. The CDR3 here is CASSQDWGGNQPQHF. The CDR3 bases are TGTGCCAGCAGCCAGGACTGGGGGGGCAATCAGCCCCAGCATTTT.

The chain couples TRBV5-1 to TRBJ1-2; a weak D match, TRBD1 (6 bases). The V end was cut by 4 bases, the J end by 4 bases, with 11 bases between. Looked up from germline, CDR1 is SGHRS and CDR2 is YFSETQ. This CDR3 spans 13 amino acids. The DNA for the CDR3 is TGCGCCAGCAGCCGGACAGTCTCCTATGGCTACACCTTC. Amino acids: CASSRTVSYGYTF.

The chain carries TRBV5-1 and TRBJ2-7; 10 nucleotides match TRBD1. The V gene end was trimmed by 2 bases and the J gene end by 5 bases; junction bases not matched to a gene: 4. Germline V gives CDR1 SGHRS, CDR2 YFSETQ. There are 14 residues in the CDR3. CDR3 amino acids: CASSFRQGAHEQYF. The CDR3, as DNA: TGCGCCAGCAGCTTTCGACAGGGGGCCCACGAGCAGTACTTC.

The V call is TRBV6-1, the J call TRBJ2-1; 11 bases are shared with TRBD2. V lost 6 bases to trimming and J lost 4 bases; unmatched junction nucleotides: 5. This CDR3 has 15 residues. Germline values: CDR1 MNHNS, CDR2 SASEGT. The CDR3 here is CASSASGGRYNEQFF. CDR3 DNA: TGTGCCAGCAGCGCTAGCGGGGGGCGATACAATGAGCAGTTCTTC.

This clonotype was recorded once. The chain recombines TRBV5-1 with TRBJ2-5, with a tentative D call TRBD1 (5 bases). Germline lookup yields CDR1 SGHRS and CDR2 YFSETQ. V dropped 1 base and J dropped 3 bases, with 13 bases sitting between them. This CDR3 contains 15 residues. The CDR3 DNA follows: TGCGCCAGCAGCTTGCGTGGCAGGGTTGAAGAGACCCAGTACTTC. As protein: CASSLRGRVEETQYF.

The V and J genes are TRBV5-6 and TRBJ2-7; perhaps TRBD2 as D (6 bases). Deletions cut 6 bases from V and 6 bases from J, with 16 bases between. The CDR3 extends over 13 amino acids. Germline lookup yields CDR1 SGHDT and CDR2 YYEEEE. CDR3 DNA: TGTGCCAGCACCCTTCGGCGGGGAGGCGAGCAGTACTTC. Translating it yields CASTLRRGGEQYF.

V gene TRBV27 combines with J gene TRBJ2-3; no clear D gene. V lost 7 bases and J 8 bases, leaving 13 bases between the germline ends. From germline, CDR1 is MNHEY and CDR2 SMNVEV (reference sequence). The CDR3 sequence is 12 residues long. CDR3 sequence: CASTNTPGTQYF. The CDR3 bases are TGTGCCAGCACGAATACCCCGGGTACGCAGTATTTT.

J is TRBJ1-2 and V is TRBV6-6, with TRBD1 as a possible D gene (5 bases). V lost 2 bases, J lost 5 bases, and 12 bases lay in between. Looked up from germline, CDR1 is MNHNY and CDR2 is SVGAGI (reference sequence). The CDR3 is made up of 14 amino acids. The CDR3 DNA reads as TGTGCCAGCAGTTACGGGGCTTCGCCGTATGGCTACACCTTC. This sequence encodes CASSYGASPYGYTF.

This sequence joins TRBV12-3 or TRBV12-4 and TRBJ2-7; D is possibly TRBD2 (6 bases). The CDR3 contains 12 residues. The V end was cut by 6 bases, the J end by 6 bases, with 12 bases between. This chain's CDR3 is CASRTGGGEQYF. In DNA form, the CDR3 reads TGTGCCAGCAGGACCGGGGGAGGCGAGCAGTACTTC.

The J gene is TRBJ1-6, the V gene TRBV5-6; no clear D gene. CDR1 is SGHDT, CDR2 YYEEEE, per germline. The CDR3 length is 17 residues. Trimming stripped 4 bases from V and 5 bases from J, with 19 bases between. CDR3 sequence: CASSLEYGRTHNSPLHF. CDR3 sequence (DNA): TGTGCCAGCAGCCTGGAGTACGGGAGGACCCATAATTCACCCCTCCACTTT. Full variable domain (remainder filled in from reference TRBV5-6 and TRBJ1-6): DAGVTQSPTHLIKTRGQQVTLRCSPKSGHDTVSWYQQALGQGPQFIFQYYEEEERQRGNFPDRFSGHQFPNYSSELNVNALLLGDSALYLCASSLEYGRTHNSPLHFGNGTRLTVT.

This clonotype was detected only a few times. V is TRBV12-3 or TRBV12-4 and J is TRBJ2-7, with D uncertain. This CDR3 is built from 13 residues. The ends were cut back, 2 bases at V and 3 bases at J, with 8 bases in the middle. CDR3 DNA sequence: TGTGCCAGCAGTTTACCAAACAGCTACGAGCAGTACTTC. Amino acids: CASSLPNSYEQYF.

This chain links TRBV3-1 with TRBJ1-6, with D unclear. Germline V gene sequence: CDR1 LGHDT, CDR2 YNNKEL (reference sequence). Trimming took 2 bases from V and 8 from J, leaving 13 bases between them. The CDR3 runs 15 residues. The chain's CDR3 is CASSQTATRDSPLHF. In DNA form, the CDR3 reads TGTGCCAGCAGCCAAACCGCAACTAGGGATTCACCCCTCCACTTT.

This chain uses TRBV3-1 with TRBJ1-1; 7 bases fit TRBD1. V dropped 2 bases and J dropped 11; count of bases not matched to a gene: 8. Germline V gene sequence: CDR1 LGHDT, CDR2 YNNKEL (reference sequence). This CDR3 contains 13 residues. The CDR3 DNA is TGTGCCAGCAGCCAAAGCGGTACAGGGGCGGCTTTCTTT. Its translation: CASSQSGTGAAFF.

In DNA form, the CDR3 reads TGTGCCAGCAGCTCCCTCGCGGTACCAGATACGCAGTATTTT. It specifies CASSSLAVPDTQYF. The chain recombines TRBV7-2 with TRBJ2-3; D not certain. The CDR3 is 14 residues long. The germline V and J ends were trimmed by 4 bases and 4 bases, with 12 bases remaining between them. Germline CDR1 reads SGHTA; CDR2 reads FQGNSA.

This clonotype was counted a single time. J is TRBJ2-1 and V is TRBV11-3, with 8 nucleotides matching TRBD2. This CDR3 is built from 14 residues. V shed 4 bases, J shed 12 bases, and the junction held 11 bases outside the gene matches. Germline V gene lookup returns CDR1 SGHNT and CDR2 YENEEA. The CDR3 sequence is CASSSDFAGGGQFF. The CDR3 DNA is TGTGCCAGCAGCTCCGATTTCGCGGGGGGTGGGCAGTTCTTC.